These T cell receptor beta chains were read from a single sample in a study of cytomegalovirus exposure and HLA in healthy donors. Clones were read by immunoSEQ multiplex PCR, and TCRdb kept only the in-frame ones, dropping some. The sample yields around 110,000 clones, 71% seen once. Material: PBMCs. These receptors originate from a female donor in good health and CMV-seronegative. The CDR3 runs from the conserved cysteine through the conserved F or W.

TRBJ1-5	TRBV28	CASSFSGHSNQPQHF
TRBJ2-2	TRBV14	CASSRTSVTGELFF
TRBJ2-7	TRBV7-2	CASSKGLAGSEQYF
TRBJ2-7	TRBV18	CASSPVGAGVAYEQYF
TRBJ2-7	TRBV13	CASSLPVVSHEQYF
TRBJ2-2	TRBV5-4	CASSSQLAGVDTGELFF
TRBJ1-4	TRBV11-2	CASSLETGTNEKLFF
TRBJ1-2	TRBV15	CATSLNRDYGYTF
TRBJ2-7	TRBV5-1	CASSSRLAGASYEQYF
TRBJ2-6	TRBV30	CAWNPGWANVLTF
TRBJ2-7	TRBV6-5	CASSPSGRGSYEQYF
TRBJ1-5	TRBV2	CASSDSPTGDQPQHF
TRBJ2-7	TRBV6-5	CASRNPQGHEQYF
TRBJ1-2	TRBV4-2	CASSHTGTGYNYGYTF
TRBJ1-2	TRBV5-1	CASSLEGDSYNGYTF
TRBJ1-5	TRBV5-1	CASSSEQAFGSNQPQHF
TRBJ2-3	TRBV5-1	CASSLDAGSSDTQYF
TRBJ2-7	TRBV9	CASSPGSRMAEQYF
TRBJ1-6	TRBV6-5	CASRPTGGNSPLHF
TRBJ1-4	TRBV27	CASSPGIFLGEKLFF
TRBJ2-4	TRBV7-9	CASSLTGGENIQYF
TRBJ1-3	TRBV4-3	CASSQIMSSGNTIYF
TRBJ2-7	TRBV4-2	CASSQDLANPYEQYF
TRBJ2-5	TRBV7-9	CASSFTGTKETQYF
TRBJ1-3	TRBV7-9	CASSSTGYKGNTIYF
TRBJ1-4	TRBV28	CASSPPTGVNEKLFF
TRBJ1-5	TRBV30	CAWSVGQGNQPQHF
TRBJ2-6	TRBV4-3	CASSQETGSGANVLTF
TRBJ2-2	TRBV7-9	CASSPDRPTGELFF
TRBJ2-1	TRBV7-6	CASSLAGGGSYNEQFF
TRBJ2-7	TRBV19	CASSIGGRSEQYF
TRBJ2-1	TRBV11-3	CASSLNNYNEQFF
TRBJ1-4	TRBV5-1	CASSANTATNEKLFF
TRBJ2-1	TRBV6-6	CASSLGGLNEQFF
TRBJ2-5	TRBV11-3	CASSLAAETQYF
TRBJ1-1	TRBV10-3	CAAKQGLNTEAFF
TRBJ2-5	TRBV5-5	CASSKSDTKETQYF
TRBJ1-6	TRBV7-9	CASSLVASNSPLHF
TRBJ2-7	TRBV20-1	CSARTEYEQYF
TRBJ2-1	TRBV7-9	CASSSLAGGYREQFF
TRBJ2-5	TRBV5-6	CASSRTGGSETQYF